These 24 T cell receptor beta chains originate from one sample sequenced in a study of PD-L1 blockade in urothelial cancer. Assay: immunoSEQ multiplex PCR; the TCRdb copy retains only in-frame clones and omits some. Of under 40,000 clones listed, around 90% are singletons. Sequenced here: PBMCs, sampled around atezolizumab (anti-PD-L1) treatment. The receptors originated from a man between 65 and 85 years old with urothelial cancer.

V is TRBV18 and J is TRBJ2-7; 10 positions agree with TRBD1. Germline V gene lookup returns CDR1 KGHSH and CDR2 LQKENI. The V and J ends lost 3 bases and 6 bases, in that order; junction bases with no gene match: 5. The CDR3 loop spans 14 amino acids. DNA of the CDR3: TGTGCCAGCTCACCTGACAGGGGGCTAAGCGAGCAGTACTTC. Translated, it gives CASSPDRGLSEQYF.

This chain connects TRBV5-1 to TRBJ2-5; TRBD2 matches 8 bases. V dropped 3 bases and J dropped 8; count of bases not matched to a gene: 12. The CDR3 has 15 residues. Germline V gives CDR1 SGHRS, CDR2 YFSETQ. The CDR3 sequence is CASSSGGSGIGTQYF. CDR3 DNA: TGCGCCAGCAGCTCGGGAGGTAGCGGGATAGGAACCCAGTACTTC.

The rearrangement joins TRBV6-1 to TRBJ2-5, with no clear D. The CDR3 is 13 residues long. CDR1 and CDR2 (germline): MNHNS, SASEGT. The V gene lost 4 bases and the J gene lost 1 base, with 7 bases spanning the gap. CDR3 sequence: CASSGNGQETQYF. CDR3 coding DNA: TGTGCCAGCAGTGGAAACGGCCAAGAGACCCAGTACTTC.

CDR3 protein: CASSLVGGPGQETQYF. CDR3 bases: TGCGCCAGCAGCTTGGTGGGAGGCCCAGGCCAAGAGACCCAGTACTTC. V is TRBV5-1 and J is TRBJ2-5; possibly TRBD2 for D (6 bases). CDR1 SGHRS and CDR2 YFSETQ come from the germline V gene. V lost 0 bases and J 1 base, leaving 13 bases between the germline ends. CDR3 length: 16 residues.

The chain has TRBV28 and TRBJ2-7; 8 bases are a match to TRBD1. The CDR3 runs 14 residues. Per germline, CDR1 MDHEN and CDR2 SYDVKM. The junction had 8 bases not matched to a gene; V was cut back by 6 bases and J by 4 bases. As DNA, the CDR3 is TGTGCCAGCAGACCTCAGGGGGCGAGGTACGAGCAGTACTTC. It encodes CASRPQGARYEQYF.

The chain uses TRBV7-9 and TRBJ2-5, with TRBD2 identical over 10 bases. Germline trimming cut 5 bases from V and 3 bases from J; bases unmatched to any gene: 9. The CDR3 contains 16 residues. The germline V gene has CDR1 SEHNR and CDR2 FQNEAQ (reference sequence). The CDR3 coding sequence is TGTGCCAGCAGCCAAGGGGGAGCGGGGGGGAAAGAGACCCAGTACTTC. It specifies CASSQGGAGGKETQYF.

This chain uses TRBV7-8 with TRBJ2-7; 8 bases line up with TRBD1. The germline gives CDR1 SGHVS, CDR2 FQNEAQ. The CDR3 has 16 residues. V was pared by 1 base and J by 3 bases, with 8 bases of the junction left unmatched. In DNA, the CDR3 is TGTGCCAGCAGCTTAGATCGACAGGGGTCCAACTACGAGCAGTACTTC. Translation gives CASSLDRQGSNYEQYF.

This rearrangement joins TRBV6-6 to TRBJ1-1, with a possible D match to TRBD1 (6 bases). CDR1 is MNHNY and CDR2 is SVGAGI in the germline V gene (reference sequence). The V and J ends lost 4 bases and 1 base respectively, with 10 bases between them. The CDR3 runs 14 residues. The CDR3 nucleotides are TGTGCCAGCAGTTTCAGGGGACAGAACACTGAAGCTTTCTTT. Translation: CASSFRGQNTEAFF.

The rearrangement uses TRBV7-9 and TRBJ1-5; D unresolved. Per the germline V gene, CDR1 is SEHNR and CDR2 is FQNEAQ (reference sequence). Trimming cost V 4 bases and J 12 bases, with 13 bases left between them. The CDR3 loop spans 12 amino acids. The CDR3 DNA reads TGTGCCAGCAGCTCAAGTTCTGTCGGCCAGCATTTT. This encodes CASSSSSVGQHF.

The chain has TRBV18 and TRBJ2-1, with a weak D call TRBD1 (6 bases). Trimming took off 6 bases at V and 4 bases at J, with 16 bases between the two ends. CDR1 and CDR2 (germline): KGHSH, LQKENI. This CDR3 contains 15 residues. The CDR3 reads CASSDRQGNYNEQFF. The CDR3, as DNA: TGTGCCAGCTCCGACCGGCAGGGGAATTACAATGAGCAGTTCTTC. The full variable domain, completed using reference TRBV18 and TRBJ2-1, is NAGVMQNPRHLVRRRGQEARLRCSPMKGHSHVYWYRQLPEEGLKFMVYLQKENIIDESGMPKERFSAEFPKEGPSILRIQQVVRGDSAAYFCASSDRQGNYNEQFFGPGTRLTVL.

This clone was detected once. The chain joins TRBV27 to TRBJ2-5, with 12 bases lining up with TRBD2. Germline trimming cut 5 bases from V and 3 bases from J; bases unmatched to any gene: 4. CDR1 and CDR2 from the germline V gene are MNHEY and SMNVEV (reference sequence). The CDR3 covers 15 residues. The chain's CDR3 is CASSTRLAGEETQYF. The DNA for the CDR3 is TGTGCCAGCAGTACCAGACTAGCGGGAGAAGAGACCCAGTACTTC.

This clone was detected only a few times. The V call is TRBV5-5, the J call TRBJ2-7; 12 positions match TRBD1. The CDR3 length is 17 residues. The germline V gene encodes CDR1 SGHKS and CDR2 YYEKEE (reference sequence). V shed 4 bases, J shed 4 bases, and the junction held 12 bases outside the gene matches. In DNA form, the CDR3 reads TGTGCCAGCAGCCCCCGGGACAGGGGGCGGGTAGAGTACGAGCAGTACTTC. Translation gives CASSPRDRGRVEYEQYF.

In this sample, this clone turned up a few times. CDR3 coding DNA: TGTGCCAGCAGTTCGGGGTCCACCGGGGAGCTGTTTTTT. Translation gives CASSSGSTGELFF. V usage is TRBV6-4 and J usage is TRBJ2-2; tentatively, D is TRBD2 (5 bases). The CDR3 runs to 13 residues. Trimming cost V 5 bases and J 4 bases, with 8 bases left between them. CDR1 and CDR2 from the germline V gene are MRHNA and SNTAGT.

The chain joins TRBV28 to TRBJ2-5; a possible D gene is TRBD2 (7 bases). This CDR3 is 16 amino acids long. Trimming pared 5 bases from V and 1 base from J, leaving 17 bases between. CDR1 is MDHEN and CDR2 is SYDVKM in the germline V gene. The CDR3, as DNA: TGTGCCAGCAGTCCGTCGATAGGGGGGGCCCAAGAGACCCAGTACTTC. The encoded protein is CASSPSIGGAQETQYF.

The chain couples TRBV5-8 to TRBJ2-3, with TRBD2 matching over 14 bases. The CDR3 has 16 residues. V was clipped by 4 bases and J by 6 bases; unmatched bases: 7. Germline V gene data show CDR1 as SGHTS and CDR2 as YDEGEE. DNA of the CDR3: TGTGCCAGCAGCCAGGGACTAGCGGGAGAGGCGGATACGCAGTATTTT. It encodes CASSQGLAGEADTQYF.

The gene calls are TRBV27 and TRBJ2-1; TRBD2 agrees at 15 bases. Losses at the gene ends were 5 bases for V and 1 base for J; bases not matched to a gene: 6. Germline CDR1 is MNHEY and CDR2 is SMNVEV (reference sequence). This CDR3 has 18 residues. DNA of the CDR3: TGTGCCAGCAGTCGTCACGGACTAGCGGGAGGGTCCTACAATGAGCAGTTCTTC. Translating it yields CASSRHGLAGGSYNEQFF.

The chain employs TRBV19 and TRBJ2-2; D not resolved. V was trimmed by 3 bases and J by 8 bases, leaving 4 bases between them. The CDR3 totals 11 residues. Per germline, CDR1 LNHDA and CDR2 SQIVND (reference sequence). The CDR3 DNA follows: TGTGCCAGTAGTATCGGGGGGGAGCTGTTTTTT. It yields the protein CASSIGGELFF. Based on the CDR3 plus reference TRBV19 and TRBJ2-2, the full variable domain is DGGITQSPKYLFRKEGQNVTLSCEQNLNHDAMYWYRQDPGQGLRLIYYSQIVNDFQKGDIAEGYSVSREKKESFPLTVTSAQKNPTAFYLCASSIGGELFFGEGSRLTVL.

The CDR3 region is CSVAPSGSYEQYF. CDR3 coding DNA: TGCAGCGTGGCGCCTAGCGGGTCCTACGAGCAGTACTTC. This chain joins TRBV29-1 and TRBJ2-7; 8 bases align to TRBD2. Germline V gene sequence: CDR1 SQVTM, CDR2 ANQGSEA. After removal of 6 bases from V and 1 base from J, the junction contained 5 bases not matched to a gene. The CDR3 runs to 13 residues.

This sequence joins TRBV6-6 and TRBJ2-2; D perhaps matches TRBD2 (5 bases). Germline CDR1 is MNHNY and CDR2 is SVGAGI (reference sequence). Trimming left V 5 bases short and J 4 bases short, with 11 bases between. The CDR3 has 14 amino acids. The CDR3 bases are TGTGCCAGCAGTCCCCTAGCTACCACCGGGGAGCTGTTTTTT. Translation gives CASSPLATTGELFF.

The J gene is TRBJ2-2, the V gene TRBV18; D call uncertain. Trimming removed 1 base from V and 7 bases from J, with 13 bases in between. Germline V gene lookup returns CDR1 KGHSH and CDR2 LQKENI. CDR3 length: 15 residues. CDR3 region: CASSPRPHGGGELFF. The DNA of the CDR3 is TGTGCCAGCTCACCACGGCCTCATGGCGGCGGGGAGCTGTTTTTT.

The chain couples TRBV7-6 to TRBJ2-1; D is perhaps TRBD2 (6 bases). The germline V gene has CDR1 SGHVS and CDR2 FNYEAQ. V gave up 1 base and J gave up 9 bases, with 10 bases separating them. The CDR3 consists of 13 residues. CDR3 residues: CASSLDREFEQFF. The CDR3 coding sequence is TGTGCCAGCAGCTTAGATCGGGAGTTTGAGCAGTTCTTC.

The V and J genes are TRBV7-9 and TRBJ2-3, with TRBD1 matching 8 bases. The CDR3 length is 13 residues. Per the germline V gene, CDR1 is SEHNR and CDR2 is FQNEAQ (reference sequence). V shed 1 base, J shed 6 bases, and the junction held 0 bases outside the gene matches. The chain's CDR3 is CASSLGQGDTQYF. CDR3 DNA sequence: TGTGCCAGCAGCTTAGGACAGGGGGATACGCAGTATTTT.

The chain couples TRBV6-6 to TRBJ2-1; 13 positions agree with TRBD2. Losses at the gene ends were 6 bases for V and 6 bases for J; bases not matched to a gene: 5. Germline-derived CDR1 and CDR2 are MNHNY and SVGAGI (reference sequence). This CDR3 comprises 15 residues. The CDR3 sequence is CASSPTSGGGNEQFF. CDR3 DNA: TGTGCCAGCAGCCCTACTAGCGGGGGGGGCAATGAGCAGTTCTTC.

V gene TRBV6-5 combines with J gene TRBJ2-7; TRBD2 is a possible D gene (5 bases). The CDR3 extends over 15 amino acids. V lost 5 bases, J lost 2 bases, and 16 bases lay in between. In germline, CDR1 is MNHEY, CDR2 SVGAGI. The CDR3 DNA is TGTGCCAGCAGTCGTAAGAAGGACGGGGCCTACGAGCAGTACTTC. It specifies CASSRKKDGAYEQYF.